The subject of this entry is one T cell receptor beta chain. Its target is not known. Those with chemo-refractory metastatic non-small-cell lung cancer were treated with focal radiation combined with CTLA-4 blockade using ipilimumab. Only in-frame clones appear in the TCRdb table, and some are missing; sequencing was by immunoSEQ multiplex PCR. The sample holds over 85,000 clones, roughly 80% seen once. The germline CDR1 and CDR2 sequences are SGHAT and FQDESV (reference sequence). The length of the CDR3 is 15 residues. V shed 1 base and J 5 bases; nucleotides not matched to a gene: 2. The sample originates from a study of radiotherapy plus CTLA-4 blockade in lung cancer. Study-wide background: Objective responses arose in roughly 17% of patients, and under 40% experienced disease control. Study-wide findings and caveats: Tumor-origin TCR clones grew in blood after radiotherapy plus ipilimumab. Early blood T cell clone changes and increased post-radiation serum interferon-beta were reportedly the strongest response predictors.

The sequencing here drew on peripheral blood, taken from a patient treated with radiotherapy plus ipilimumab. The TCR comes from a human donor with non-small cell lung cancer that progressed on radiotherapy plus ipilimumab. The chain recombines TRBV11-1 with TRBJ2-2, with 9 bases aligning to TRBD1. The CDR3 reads CASSLGDRATGELFF. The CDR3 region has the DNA TGTGCCAGCAGCTTAGGGGACAGGGCTACCGGGGAGCTGTTTTTT.